This TCR beta chain was found in a study of early T cells in non-severe SARS-CoV-2 infection. TCRdb independently ran MiXCR on the 5' RACE reads; one entry per CDR3 protein. Among about 60,000 distinct CDR3 sequences, roughly 12% were seen once, and the ten largest hold 4.8%. Germline CDR1 reads GTSNPN; CDR2 reads SVGIG (reference sequence). V dropped 4 bases and J dropped 5 bases, with 19 bases sitting between them. CDR3 length equals 15 residues. The chain carries TRBV30 and TRBJ2-3; D tentatively fits TRBD1 or TRBD2 (6 bases each). Input material: whole blood. This clonotype was obtained from an adult who was a healthcare worker with PCR-confirmed SARS-CoV-2 infection or an uninfected control (not recorded which). The CDR3 bases are TGTGCCTGGACCCCAGGTTTGGGGGGCAGAGATACGCAGTATTTT. Residues: CAWTPGLGGRDTQYF.